The present T cell receptor beta chain was sequenced within a study of vaccination effects on CD4 cells after COVID-19. Antigen-specific CD4+ T cells were expanded (with viral peptide pools) by the ViraFEST assay ahead of sequencing. Investigators separated out CD4+ T cells once approximately 9 days of culture had passed. Either the mRNA-1273 or the BNT162b2 vaccine was given to participants as two doses. Half-medium changes using IL-2 medium occurred on days 3 and 7. This clone has only one observation. Its specificity is unknown. Assay: immunoSEQ multiplex PCR; the TCRdb copy retains only in-frame clones and omits some. The table has tens of thousands of clones, approximately 81% seen once. CDR3 size: 14 residues. V was pared by 4 bases and J by 3 bases, with 4 bases of the junction left unmatched. CDR1 is SGHNT and CDR2 is YYREEE in the germline V gene (reference sequence).

Sequenced material: CD4+ T cells from PBMCs cultured with HCoV-229E spike peptides, taken after COVID-19 vaccination. The TCR was taken from a human donor who received a COVID-19 vaccine. The chain is built from TRBV5-4 and TRBJ1-2, with 9 bases lining up with TRBD1. CDR3: CASSGGQGDYGYTF. The CDR3 region has the DNA TGTGCCAGCAGCGGGGGACAGGGTGACTATGGCTACACCTTC.